This T cell receptor (beta chain) originates from a study of cytomegalovirus exposure and HLA in healthy donors (dated 2017 in TCRdb). Background on the whole study: An earlier analysis of approximately 640 of the donors reported more than 250 Gb of sequence data and about 100 million unique TCR beta sequences from 150 million to 200 million T cells. An early release covering just under 650 HLA-typed donors comprised 300 to 350 gigabases of sequencing data and around 86 million unique TCR sequences. Of the 350 to 450 genotyped donors, 65% to 90% fell in the genetic ancestry cluster associated with self-reported Caucasian donors. The study aimed to test whether signatures of past pathogen exposure could be identified by cataloging public T cell receptors. The study used immunosequencing to profile the T cell repertoires of approximately 630 subjects and linked those repertoires to cytomegalovirus serostatus. In addition to the first cohort of 650 to 750 subjects, a separate validation cohort of approximately 130 different subjects was used. High-throughput TCR immunosequencing, statistical association of individual TCRs with disease status, and machine learning were combined to predict cytomegalovirus infection status. A later analysis re-analyzed previously published TCR beta repertoires from 650 to 800 donors and added high-resolution HLA genotyping to study TCR occurrence patterns. Rather than drawing on any new phenotypic data, the later analysis identified candidate immune exposures from TCR beta sequences and the way those sequences occurred across donors. An earlier analysis of more than 450 of the donors used high-throughput TCR beta sequencing to judge whether each TCR beta V gene segment behaved as functional or pseudogenic. Alongside the repertoire data, information on donor age, sex, ethnicity and CMV serostatus was compiled. A later genetic analysis used genome-wide SNP genotypes for about three fifths of the 666 donors, treating that subset as a discovery cohort. All discovery cohort repertoires had been generated using a single sequencing platform. HLA typing covered class I and class II loci at four-digit resolution. The number of donors typed differed by locus, with roughly 629-640 for A, B, C, DRB1 and DQB1, approximately 500 for DQA1, about 610 for DPA1, and roughly 450 for DPB1. Roughly 5 DR-DQ haplotypes were handled as single units for association and clustering, since linkage in the cohort was strong. Among 350 to 400 genotyped donors of the cohort, an average of 235,054 unique TCR beta nucleotide sequences were sequenced per donor, roughly a sixth of them non-productive. General conclusions and limits of the study: When HLA alleles, especially DR and DQ, strongly co-occurred, attributing TCR associations to individual alleles was difficult. A cluster of highly shared sequence variants was judged likely to represent a technical artifact of the sequencing pipeline. According to a later analysis, TCR association rates differed among HLA loci, with DRB1 alleles showing the most associated TCRs and HLA-C alleles showing the fewest. A later genetic analysis reported fewer N-insertions in productive TCRs among donors in an Asian-associated ancestry cluster than the roughly 640-donor mean. Some IMGT-functional V segments, including TRBV6-2 and TRBV6-3, could not be distinguished by the 87-base-pair reads and were therefore excluded. In an earlier analysis of around 600 of the donors, most TCR beta V segments appeared in productive rearrangements about 87% or about 30% of the time, broadly matching IMGT annotations. Correlated functional status among segregating V segments might be attributable to linkage disequilibrium, but an unknown experimental factor could not be ruled out. The presence/absence analyses assumed that sequencing depth was roughly uniform across donors, and that assumption may not be true. Specific HLA alleles were associated with some 15,000 TCR beta sequences at a false discovery rate of 0.05 in a later analysis. A few of the identified cytomegalovirus-associated TCR beta chains were confirmed in vitro to be specific for cytomegalovirus antigens. Several of the top co-occurrence clusters appeared to be linked to parvovirus B19, influenza, CMV and Epstein-Barr virus, according to a later analysis. Because some donors lacked HLA typing at each locus, the association tests relied only on the typed subset. A further reported finding was that TCR beta sequences accurately predicted the HLA-A and HLA-B alleles for most subjects in the first cohort. CMV serostatus was the only immune exposure information available for the cohort. In a later genetic analysis, a missense DCLRE1C variant was associated with V-gene and J-gene trimming of TCR beta chains, and the association was replicated in an independent cohort. Compared with equally common non-associated chains, HLA-associated TCR beta chains in a later analysis were more clonally expanded and had lower generation probabilities. The classifier was reported to diagnose cytomegalovirus status with high specificity and sensitivity in both the original and validation cohorts. The cohort was sequenced for TCR beta chains only, and without alpha or paired-chain data the features that could be detected were limited. Fewer than 20 rarely observed V segments, including chromosome 9 orphons, were excluded from the earlier analysis of some 590 of the donors because counts were too low. The study listed approximately 150 TCR beta chains as associated with cytomegalovirus. Most CMV-associated TCR beta chains appeared to be HLA-restricted in a later analysis, and the HLA associations seemed to be driven largely by CMV exposure. Most TCR sequences were seen in very few donors, while some public TCRs were found in many individuals. According to the authors, the approach could potentially be generalized to other disease states and immunological phenotypes.

Regarding this clone: No cognate antigen has been identified for it. Nothing much larger sits one base from this clone, and base qualities are not available.

The library came from the immunoSEQ multiplex PCR assay. The multiplex PCR relied on a mix of 60 forward primers for TCR Vbeta segments and 13 reverse primers for TCR Jbeta segments. The CDR3 region of rearranged TCR beta genes was amplified from genomic DNA by a multiplex PCR assay. The Illumina HiSeq System was used to sequence the amplified TCR beta libraries as 87-base-pair reads. In the original analysis: A later analysis tallied approximately 87 million unique TCR beta chains across the 700 or so repertoires, and about 12 million of those chains were shared by two or more donors. To remove PCR and sequencing errors, raw reads were error-corrected and collapsed into unique sequences using a nearest-neighbor algorithm that merged closely related sequences. Alignment of CDR3 sequences to IMGT reference sequences was used to assign V, D and J gene segments. Each retained sequence needed at least a six-nucleotide match to both a V gene segment and a J gene segment. A rearrangement counted as productive if the CDR3 had no stop codons and remained in frame with V and J, and every other rearrangement counted as non-productive. CDR3 was defined by IMGT convention, running from the second conserved V-encoded cysteine to the conserved J-encoded phenylalanine. The earlier analysis of about 530 of the donors excluded any sequence lacking an unambiguous match to a single V gene segment. In an earlier analysis of 587 of the donors, V segments were called functional above 56.7% productive rearrangements and were called segregating when the between-donor standard deviation exceeded 5%. A statistical classification framework was developed to diagnose cytomegalovirus status using the catalog of TCR beta chain sequences. A later analysis assigned V and J genes by comparing TCR nucleotide sequences with IMGT/GENE-DB human TR gene sequences. Using the TCRdist pipeline, a later analysis assigned CDR3 sequences along with most-parsimonious VDJ recombination scenarios. In a later analysis, each TCR beta chain was defined by its CDR3 amino acid sequence together with its V-gene family, and reads without a unique V-gene family were excluded. To address suspected cross-contamination and a sequencing artifact, a later analysis removed 450 to 700 highly shared, low-generation-probability nucleotide sequences. A later analysis calculated a clonal expansion index for each public chain from normalized within-repertoire ranks of inferred template counts. In a later analysis, generation probabilities were computed with a VDJ recombination model fitted to out-of-frame rearrangements, and the resulting probabilities were checked against IGoR. In a later analysis, hypergeometric tests were used to score TCR-TCR, TCR-HLA and TCR-CMV co-occurrence, with a repertoire-size bias correction applied to TCR pairs. False discovery rates were estimated in a later analysis by permuting HLA or CMV assignments 20 times. In a later analysis, co-occurring TCRs were grouped using DBSCAN, and TCRdist sequence similarity was added for clustering within HLA-allele-positive subsets. For co-occurrence clustering, repertoires with fewer than 30,000 or more than 120,000 public chains were excluded, along with 4 to 6 repertoires with anomalous nucleotide sharing. TCRdb's version of the immuneACCESS table is confined to in-frame rearrangements and falls short of the full clone set. An unresolved V gene accounts for under half of the shortfall where checked; the remainder is of unknown origin. The V and J calls and the clone size are those of that table, but D and trimming were determined from the DNA. The sample yields approximately 130,000 clones; around four fifths were counted once. The top ten clonotypes cover 1.5% to 2% of the sample.

The cohort comprised under 700 healthy bone marrow donors. All cohort members were sampled while nominally healthy, although unrecorded immune exposures were likely present. The donor was CMV seronegative and was included in the group of a few hundred seronegative cohort members. A peripheral blood sample was provided by each donor, and peripheral blood mononuclear cells were used for TCR beta sequencing. The Qiagen DNeasy Blood Extraction Kit was used to extract genomic DNA from the blood cell samples. Taken from the germline V gene, the CDR1 and CDR2 loops are MDHEN and SYDVKM. The CDR3, from cysteine to phenylalanine, totals 15 residues. Left in the record is the CDR3 DNA by itself, 45 bases read in frame from the first base. V is pruned by 6 bases and J by 9 bases, leaving 11 bases of the junction without a gene match.

Material for sequencing was PBMCs. The chain is made from TRBV28 and TRBJ1-6; the central 7 bases match TRBD1. The clonotype was recovered from a man aged 40-49 years in good health and CMV-seronegative. The nucleotide sequence is given as TGTGCCAGCAGCTACCGCGTACAGGGGTCTTCACCCCTCCACTTT. This is translated as CASSYRVQGSSPLHF.